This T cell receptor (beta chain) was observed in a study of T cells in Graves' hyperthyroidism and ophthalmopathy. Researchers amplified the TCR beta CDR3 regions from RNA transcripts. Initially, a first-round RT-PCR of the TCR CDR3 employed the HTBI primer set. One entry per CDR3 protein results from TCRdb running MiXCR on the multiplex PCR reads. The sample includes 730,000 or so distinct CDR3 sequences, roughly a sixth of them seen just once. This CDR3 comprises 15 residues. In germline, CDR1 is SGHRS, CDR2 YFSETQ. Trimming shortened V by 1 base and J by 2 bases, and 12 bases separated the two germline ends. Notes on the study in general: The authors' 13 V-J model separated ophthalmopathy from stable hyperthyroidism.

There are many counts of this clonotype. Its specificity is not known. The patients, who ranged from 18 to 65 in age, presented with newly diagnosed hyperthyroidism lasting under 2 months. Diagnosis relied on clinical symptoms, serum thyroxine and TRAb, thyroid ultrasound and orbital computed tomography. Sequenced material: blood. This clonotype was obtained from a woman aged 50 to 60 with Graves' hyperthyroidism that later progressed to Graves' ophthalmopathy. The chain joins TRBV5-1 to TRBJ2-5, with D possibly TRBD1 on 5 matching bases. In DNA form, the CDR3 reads TGCGCCAGCAGCTTGCAAGGGGTGGGTCAAGAGACCCAGTACTTC. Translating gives CASSLQGVGQETQYF.